The clone carrying this T cell receptor beta chain came up many times. These data are taken from a study of Graves' ophthalmopathy and Graves' hyperthyroidism. CDR3 regions of TCR beta were amplified from RNA transcripts. A first-round RT-PCR used HTBI primers, followed by a second-round multiplex PCR. MiXCR was run by TCRdb on the multiplex PCR reads, yielding one entry per CDR3 protein. In the table there are 450,000 or so distinct CDR3 sequences, approximately 15% of which are singletons. With V trimmed by 7 bases and J by 2 bases, 10 bases remained unmatched. CDR1 and CDR2 (germline): ENHRY, SYGVKD. The CDR3 totals 15 residues.

Material: blood. The source is a woman in her thirties with Graves' ophthalmopathy. The gene calls are TRBV10-3 and TRBJ1-2; TRBD1 matches 7 bases. CDR3: CAINPGTAINYGYTF. The CDR3 nucleotides read TGTGCCATCAATCCCGGGACAGCCATAAACTATGGCTACACCTTC.